Below, one T cell receptor beta chain is given with its context. There is no known antigen for this receptor. Per-base qualities were not stored, and no clone one base away is much larger. Library creation used the immunoSEQ multiplex PCR assay. Roughly 100,000 TCR templates per sample were assayed on the deep sequencing platform. Genomic DNA extracted from sorted T cells was the material used for TCRbeta CDR3 sequencing. Processing in the source paper ran as follows. Clonal analysis of TCRbeta CDR3 data was done in the R programming language. Unstimulated samples were compared with post-reaction CFSE-low samples to define alloreactive CD4+ and CD8+ clones. By matching sequences to the repertoires of sorted unstimulated Treg and non-Treg cells, each alloreactive CD4+ clone was assigned a regulatory or non-regulatory origin. TCRdb holds this immuneACCESS table with in-frame rearrangements only. Some clones are missing; in checked studies, unresolved V genes explain under half, and the rest has no known cause. That table is the source of V, J and clone size, and D and trimming were worked out from the DNA. Here the sample has about 80,000 clones; about 95% occur a single time. Approximately 17% of the sample is held by the ten biggest clonotypes.

The source of the sample is a study of siplizumab effects on memory and regulatory T cells (dated by TCRdb to about 2019). About the investigation overall: The study examined how the anti-CD2 antibody siplizumab affects alloreactive T-cell subsets in allogeneic mixed lymphocyte reactions built from human PBMCs.

The paper's findings and limits, for the study overall: Whether proliferating Tregs from siplizumab cultures actually had suppressive function was not functionally confirmed. About 80-96% of proliferating CD4+ or CD8+ clones could not be given a naive or memory phenotype. Siplizumab significantly lowered the cumulative frequency of alloreactive sequences that could be traced to unstimulated CD4+ memory T cells. Because sequences below about 10^-5 frequency were poorly captured, only a minor fraction of alloreactive clones could be mapped to unstimulated subsets. Among mappable alloreactive CD4+ clones, the Treg-derived fraction averaged around 63% with siplizumab versus roughly 30% in control reactions. Unstimulated naive T cells appeared to be more diverse than memory T cells, and naive cells seemed to make a substantial contribution to the alloresponse.

Sorted unstimulated T cells, along with proliferating T cells recovered from mixed lymphocyte reactions, underwent TCRbeta CDR3 sequencing. Fresh whole blood from roughly 10 HLA-typed healthy donors was used to isolate PBMCs. In the germline V gene, CDR1 corresponds to SGHDN and CDR2 to FVKESK. The CDR3 measures 15 amino acids from cysteine to phenylalanine. The retained sequence is limited to the CDR3, 45 bases, with the frame set at the first base. The junction shows trimming of 4 bases on V and 6 bases on J, and the gene matches do not reach 2 bases of it. The chain joins TRBV14 to TRBJ2-3, with 15 bases in between that match TRBD2. The sequence was obtained from a human donor in good health. The sequencing sample was made of CD8+ T cells sorted from blood. The DNA sequence is as follows: TGTGCCAGCAGCCCCGGGACTAGCGGGGGGGATACGCAGTATTTT. Protein translation: CASSPGTSGGDTQYF.